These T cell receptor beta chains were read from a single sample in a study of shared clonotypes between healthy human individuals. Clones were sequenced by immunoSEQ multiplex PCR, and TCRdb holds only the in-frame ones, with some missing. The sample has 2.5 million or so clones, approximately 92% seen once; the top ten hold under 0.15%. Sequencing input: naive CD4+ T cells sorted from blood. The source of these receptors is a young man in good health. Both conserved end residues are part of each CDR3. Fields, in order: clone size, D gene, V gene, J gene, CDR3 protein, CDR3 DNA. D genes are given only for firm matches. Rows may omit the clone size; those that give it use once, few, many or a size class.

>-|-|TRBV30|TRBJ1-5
CALKAGGGQPQHF
TGTGCCTTAAAGGCCGGGGGAGGCCAGCCCCAGCATTTT
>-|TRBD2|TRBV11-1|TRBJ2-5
CASSSHPGLVQETQYF
TGTGCCAGCAGCAGTCACCCGGGACTAGTTCAAGAGACCCAGTACTTC
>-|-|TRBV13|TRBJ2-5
CASSLGGTVQETQYF
TGTGCCAGCAGCTTAGGAGGGACGGTCCAAGAGACCCAGTACTTC
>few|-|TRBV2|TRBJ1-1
CASSVRENTEAFF
TGTGCCAGCAGTGTCAGGGAGAACACTGAAGCTTTCTTT
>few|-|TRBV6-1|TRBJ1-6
CASSDFGVTLHF
TGTGCCAGCAGTGACTTCGGTGTCACCCTCCACTTT
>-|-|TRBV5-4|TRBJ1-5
CASSLDQGVVRHF
TGTGCCAGCAGCTTGGATCAGGGTGTCGTACGGCATTTT
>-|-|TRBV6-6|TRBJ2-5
CASSSYLQNLQETQYF
TGTGCCAGCAGTTCTTATTTACAGAACCTCCAAGAGACCCAGTACTTC
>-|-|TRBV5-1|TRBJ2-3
CASGRLTTTDTQYF
TGCGCCAGCGGACGCCTCACGACAACAGATACGCAGTATTTT
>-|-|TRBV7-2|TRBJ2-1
CASSLFLGGGNEQFF
TGTGCCAGCAGCTTATTTTTAGGGGGGGGTAATGAGCAGTTCTTC
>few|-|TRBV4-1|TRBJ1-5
CASSQEGGSNQPQHF
TGCGCCAGCAGCCAAGAAGGAGGTAGCAATCAGCCCCAGCATTTT
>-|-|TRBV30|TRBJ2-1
CAWNVGKAYNEQFF
TGTGCCTGGAATGTGGGTAAGGCCTACAATGAGCAGTTCTTC
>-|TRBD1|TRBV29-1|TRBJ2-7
CSVDRDRVTGEQYF
TGCAGCGTTGATCGGGACAGGGTTACCGGCGAGCAGTACTTC
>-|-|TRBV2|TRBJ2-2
CASSTDFGSAGELFF
TGTGCCAGCAGTACCGACTTTGGTAGCGCCGGGGAGCTGTTTTTT
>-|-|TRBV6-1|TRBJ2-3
CASSEARGPRSTDTQYF
TGTGCCAGCAGTGAAGCGCGGGGACCTAGGAGCACAGATACGCAGTATTTT
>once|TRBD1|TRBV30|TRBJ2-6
CAWSSWDRASGANVLTF
TGTGCCTGGAGTTCGTGGGACAGGGCCTCTGGGGCCAACGTCCTGACTTTC
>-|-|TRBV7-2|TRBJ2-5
CASSPGDRTQYF
TGTGCCAGCAGCCCGGGGGACAGGACCCAGTACTTC
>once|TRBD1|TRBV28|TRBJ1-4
CASRTGGANEKLFF
TGTGCCAGCAGGACAGGGGGTGCTAATGAAAAACTGTTTTTT
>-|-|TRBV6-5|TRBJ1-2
CASSLTGGMGYTF
TGTGCCAGCAGTTTGACGGGAGGTATGGGCTACACCTTC
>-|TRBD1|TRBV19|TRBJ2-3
CASTIGGDRRTPTQYF
TGTGCCAGTACCATTGGAGGGGACAGGCGGACCCCCACGCAGTATTTT
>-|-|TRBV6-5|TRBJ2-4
CASSKKKAKNIQYF
TGTGCCAGCAGCAAGAAGAAAGCCAAAAACATTCAGTACTTC
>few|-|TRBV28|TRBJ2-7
CASSSHEQYF
TGTGCCAGCAGTTCCCACGAGCAGTACTTC
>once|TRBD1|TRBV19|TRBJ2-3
CASSIDLSGTGSTDTQYF
TGTGCCAGTAGTATAGATCTATCGGGGACAGGGAGCACAGATACGCAGTATTTT